Below are 14 T cell receptor beta chains sequenced from a single sample in a study of cytomegalovirus exposure and HLA in healthy donors (dated by TCRdb to about 2017). The method was the immunoSEQ multiplex PCR assay. TCRdb retrieved this table from immuneACCESS and kept in-frame rearrangements only. Not all clones are present; in checked studies, unresolved V genes account for under half, and no reason is known for the remainder. This sample has fewer than 120,000 clones in its table, and 88% of those were observed once. The ten largest clones add up to 1.4% of the sample. Sample: PBMCs. These receptors came from a woman younger than 45 in good health and CMV-seropositive.

The chain is built from TRBV2 and TRBJ1-4; a possible D gene is TRBD1 (6 bases). CDR3 length: 15 residues. Germline V gene lookup returns CDR1 SNHLY and CDR2 FYNNEI. The V end was cut by 1 base, the J end by 14 bases, with 20 bases between. As DNA, the CDR3 is TGTGCCAGCAGTGAAGTCTCCAGGGGTACGCCCCGGCTGTTTTTT. Translated, it gives CASSEVSRGTPRLFF.

The CDR3 sequence is CASSATGSPSYNEQFF. CDR3 in DNA: TGTGCCAGCAGCGCAACAGGGTCCCCCTCCTACAATGAGCAGTTCTTC. The rearrangement links TRBV9 to TRBJ2-1; possible D gene TRBD1, 6 bases. V was trimmed by 3 bases and J by 0 bases, leaving 13 bases between them. CDR3 size: 16 residues. Germline values: CDR1 SGDLS, CDR2 YYNGEE. The full variable domain, in which reference TRBV9 and TRBJ2-1 provide the parts outside the CDR3, is DSGVTQTPKHLITATGQRVTLRCSPRSGDLSVYWYQQSLDQGLQFLIQYYNGEERAKGNILERFSAQQFPDLHSELNLSSLELGDSALYFCASSATGSPSYNEQFFGPGTRLTVL.

The chain joins TRBV27 to TRBJ2-2; the match to TRBD1 covers 8 bases. This CDR3 has 15 residues. V shed 3 bases and J 3 bases; nucleotides not matched to a gene: 3. In germline, CDR1 is MNHEY, CDR2 SMNVEV (reference sequence). CDR3 nucleotides: TGTGCCAGCAGTTTTAGACAGGGGTACACCGGGGAGCTGTTTTTT. Translating it yields CASSFRQGYTGELFF.

This sequence joins TRBV4-2 and TRBJ2-1; D is ambiguous. CDR3 length: 16 residues. V lost 1 base, J lost 8 bases, and 18 bases lay in between. From germline, CDR1 is LGHNA and CDR2 YNFKEQ. The CDR3 nucleotides are TGTGCCAGCAGCCAAGTGTCTATCCGTGATACGGATGAGCAGTTCTTC. Translating it yields CASSQVSIRDTDEQFF.

The J gene is TRBJ2-4, the V gene TRBV28, with a possible D match to TRBD2 (6 bases). The germline gives CDR1 MDHEN, CDR2 SYDVKM. The CDR3 is 14 residues long. The germline V and J ends were trimmed by 7 bases and 7 bases, with 17 bases remaining between them. The CDR3 loop is CASTAGTQPNIQYF. The CDR3 nucleotides are TGTGCCAGCACTGCGGGGACCCAACCCAACATTCAGTACTTC.

The V call is TRBV21-1, the J call TRBJ2-7; the table's D call TRBD2 went unverified against the DNA. TRBV21-1 counts as a pseudogene. The CDR3 contains 16 residues. The CDR3 nucleotides read TGTGCCAGCAGCAGCGGGGGGAATACCAGCTCCTACGAGCAGTACTTC. Residues: CASSSGGNTSSYEQYF.

V gene TRBV15 combines with J gene TRBJ2-2, with 14 bases aligning to TRBD2. Germline CDR1 LNHNV, CDR2 YYDKDF (reference sequence). This CDR3 comprises 19 residues. After removal of 3 bases from V and 4 bases from J, the junction contained 10 bases not matched to a gene. The CDR3 DNA follows: TGTGCCACCAGCAGGCAGGGACTAGCGGGAGTTGGGAGCACCGGGGAGCTGTTTTTT. This encodes CATSRQGLAGVGSTGELFF.

The chain couples TRBV11-1 to TRBJ2-1, with 7 bases lining up with TRBD2. CDR1 and CDR2 (germline): SGHAT, FQDESV (reference sequence). With V trimmed by 5 bases and J by 2 bases, 6 bases remained unmatched. CDR3 length equals 15 residues. The CDR3 spells CASSPGGGAYNEQFF. CDR3 in DNA: TGTGCCAGCAGCCCTGGGGGGGGAGCCTACAATGAGCAGTTCTTC. The full variable domain, its missing parts supplied by reference TRBV11-1 and TRBJ2-1, is EAEVAQSPRYKITEKSQAVAFWCDPISGHATLYWYRQILGQGPELLVQFQDESVVDDSQLPKDRFSAERLKGVDSTLKIQPAELGDSAMYLCASSPGGGAYNEQFFGPGTRLTVL.

The chain combines TRBV5-5 with TRBJ2-4; D is uncertain. Looked up from germline, CDR1 is SGHKS and CDR2 is YYEKEE (reference sequence). V was cut by 4 bases and J by 5 bases, with 13 bases left in between. CDR3 size: 14 residues. The CDR3 DNA reads as TGTGCCAGCAGCCCCCCACGTAGCCAAAACATTCAGTACTTC. As protein: CASSPPRSQNIQYF.

The chain combines TRBV10-3 with TRBJ2-7, with TRBD1 as a possible D gene (6 bases). The germline V gene encodes CDR1 ENHRY and CDR2 SYGVKD. V shed 6 bases and J shed 1 base, with 13 bases lying between them. This CDR3 is 14 amino acids long. The CDR3 is CAISRTAESYEQYF. The CDR3 DNA is TGTGCCATCAGCCGGACAGCCGAATCCTACGAGCAGTACTTC.

CDR3 sequence reads: CASSLGSGTGYEQYF. DNA of the CDR3: TGTGCCAGCAGCCTAGGATCCGGGACAGGTTACGAGCAGTACTTC. This sequence joins TRBV7-2 and TRBJ2-7; the match to TRBD1 covers 8 bases. V shed 5 bases, J shed 4 bases, and the junction held 10 bases outside the gene matches. The germline gives CDR1 SGHTA, CDR2 FQGNSA. The CDR3 is 15 residues long.

The table lists this clone with a count of one. The rearrangement joins TRBV27 to TRBJ2-1; TRBD2 matches 9 bases. V trimming: 4 bases; J trimming: 7 bases; junction bases outside the gene matches: 17. This CDR3 comprises 18 residues. Looked up from germline, CDR1 is MNHEY and CDR2 is SMNVEV (reference sequence). The CDR3 DNA reads TGTGCCAGCAGTTCAGGCCGGCGGGGGCGGGAGGGCCGGAATGAGCAGTTCTTC. It encodes CASSSGRRGREGRNEQFF.

The V call is TRBV21-1, the J call TRBJ2-5; the D call in the table, TRBD1, was not verified against the DNA. TRBV21-1 is classified as a pseudogene. The CDR3 is 14 residues long. CDR3 loop: CASSPRFTEETQYF. CDR3 in DNA: TGTGCCAGCAGCCCCCGGTTTACAGAAGAGACCCAGTACTTC.

J is TRBJ2-7 and V is TRBV5-1; D call uncertain. Germline V CDR1 and CDR2: SGHRS, YFSETQ. CDR3 length: 13 residues. The germline V and J ends were trimmed by 0 bases and 4 bases, with 8 bases remaining between them. The DNA of the CDR3 is TGCGCCAGCAGCTTGGGGGCAGTTTACGAGCAGTACTTC. Translated: CASSLGAVYEQYF. Looking up the rest from reference TRBV5-1 and TRBJ2-7 gives the full variable domain: KAGVTQTPRYLIKTRGQQVTLSCSPISGHRSVSWYQQTPGQGLQFLFEYFSETQRNKGNFPGRFSGRQFSNSRSEMNVSTLELGDSALYLCASSLGAVYEQYFGPGTRLTVT.